The present TCR beta chain was sequenced within a study of tumor and adjacent non-tumor tissue in lung cancer. As for the study in general: Stage I to III disease affected about nine men and roughly five women aged roughly 31 to 76.

The CDR3 loop spans 15 amino acids. The V gene's germline CDR1 is MNHNS and CDR2 SASEGT. This sample's RNA came from whole unsorted tissue. Distant lung tissue was collected more than 3 cm away from the tumor edge. Newly diagnosed lung cancer patients had thoracic surgery in China, August–late 2014, without prior chemotherapy. Turning to this clonotype: The junction and the germline gene differ at one end; a read error may be behind it.

A modified ARM-PCR protocol with three rounds of nested PCR amplified TCRbeta. TCRdb reanalysed the multiplex PCR reads using MiXCR and keeps one entry per CDR3 protein. This table holds about 44,000 distinct CDR3 sequences, roughly two thirds found once. Input material: distant non-tumor lung tissue. The sequence was obtained from a woman aged 35 to 49 with non-small cell lung cancer. The V call is TRBV6-1, the J call TRBJ2-3; the D call may be TRBD1 or TRBD2 (5 bases each). The CDR3 DNA sequence: TGTGCGAGCATTCCGAGGGTGTGGGGCACAGATATGCAGTATTTT. Translated, it gives CASIPRVWGTDMQYF.